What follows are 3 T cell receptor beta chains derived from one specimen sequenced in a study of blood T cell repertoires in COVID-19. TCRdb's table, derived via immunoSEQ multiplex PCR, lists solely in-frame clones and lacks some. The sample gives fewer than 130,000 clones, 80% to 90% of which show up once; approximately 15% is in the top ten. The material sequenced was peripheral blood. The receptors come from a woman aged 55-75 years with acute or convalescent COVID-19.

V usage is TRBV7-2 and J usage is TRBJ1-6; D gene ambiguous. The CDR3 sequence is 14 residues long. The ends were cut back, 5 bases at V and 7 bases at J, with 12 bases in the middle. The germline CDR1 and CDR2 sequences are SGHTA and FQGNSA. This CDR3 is CASSPPGANSPLHF. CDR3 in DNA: TGTGCCAGCAGCCCACCGGGAGCGAATTCACCCCTCCACTTT.

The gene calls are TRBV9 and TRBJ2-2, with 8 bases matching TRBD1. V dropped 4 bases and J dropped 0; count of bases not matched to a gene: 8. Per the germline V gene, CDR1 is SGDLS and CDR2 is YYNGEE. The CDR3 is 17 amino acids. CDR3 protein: CASSQHSGGANTGELFF. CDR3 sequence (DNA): TGTGCCAGCAGCCAACATTCAGGGGGCGCGAACACCGGGGAGCTGTTTTTT.

The CDR3 reads CASSQGPGQPNSPLHF. The CDR3, as DNA: TGCGCCAGCAGCCAGGGGCCCGGACAGCCTAATTCACCCCTCCACTTT. The J gene is TRBJ1-6, the V gene TRBV4-3; TRBD1 is a possible D gene (6 bases). Between the trimmed V and J ends, which lost 3 bases and 6 bases, there was a span of 15 bases. This CDR3 is 16 amino acids long. CDR1 and CDR2 (germline): LGHNA, YSLEER.